This T cell receptor (beta chain) came from a study of blood T cell repertoires in COVID-19 (dated by TCRdb to 2018 to 2021). At the level of the whole study: Samples from collaborators originated in the United States, Italy and Spain and spanned both the acute and convalescent phases of COVID-19. The sample metadata nearly always contained a de-identified subject ID, COVID-19 status, age in years and sex. Samples were obtained from the ongoing ImmuneRACE study (first 160 participants) and from 950 to 1,500 subjects provided by 6 global collaborators. A freely available public database, intended as a resource for researchers studying the immune response to SARS-CoV-2, is where the repertoires were released. HLA class I and class II types, where available, came from metadata supplied by the sample provider rather than from assay-based typing. Subjects who had been exposed to COVID-19, were actively infected with it, or had recovered from it provided the deeply sampled blood TCRbeta repertoires that made up the dataset. The material from the prospective study consisted of cDNA or gDNA derived from T cells, B-cell-depleted T cells, or PBMCs. The paper as a whole reports these results and caveats: The amount of clinical and demographic metadata varied by source and participant and was provided uncurated.

Each collaborating institution followed its own protocols to collect whole blood in K2EDTA tubes. For TCRbeta analysis, collaborators shipped samples in one of three forms: frozen whole blood, isolated PBMCs, or DNA extracted from either of those sample types. The count of this clone is one. Its target antigen remains unknown. No much larger clone exists at a distance of one base, and base qualities are not known. TCRbeta CDR3 regions were amplified from genomic DNA using the immunoSEQ Assay, a bias-controlled multiplex PCR. Per the source publication's procedure: Within the assay, amplification of reference gene primers was used to estimate how many nucleated cells each sample contained. Sequence reads were collapsed and filtered to measure the absolute abundance of every unique TCRbeta CDR3 rearrangement. Productive Simpson clonality was computed per sample as the square root of Simpson's diversity index over productive rearrangements. The clones in this table, taken by TCRdb from immuneACCESS, are in-frame only. Not every clone is retained; where verified, under half of the shortfall comes from an unresolved V gene, and the cause of the rest is unknown. That table furnishes V, J and clone size, whereas the DNA furnished D and trimming. This sample comprises approximately 230,000 clones, around four fifths of them detected only once. The biggest ten clones account for approximately 20% of the sample.

The TCR comes from a man aged 30 to 39 with active or convalescent COVID-19. The sample comprised peripheral blood.

The CDR3 region has the sequence CASSVVSGSNEQFF. Here is the DNA: TGTGCCAGCAGCGTAGTGAGCGGGAGCAATGAGCAGTTCTTC. The chain joins TRBV9 to TRBJ2-1; 8 of the junction bases match TRBD2. The V end gives up 0 bases and the J end 6 bases, leaving 2 bases in the junction not matched to a gene. Taken from the germline V gene, the CDR1 and CDR2 loops are SGDLS and YYNGEE. Reading from cysteine to phenylalanine, the CDR3 counts 14 amino acids. Only the CDR3 portion is preserved as DNA: 42 bases, with reading frame beginning at the first base.